The 31 T cell receptor beta chains reported below all come from one sample, sequenced in a study of a mutant IDH1 vaccine in newly diagnosed glioma. Assay: immunoSEQ multiplex PCR; the TCRdb copy retains only in-frame clones and omits some. The sample records some 60,000 clones, under 90% being singletons. Antigens of these TCRs are unknown. Time point: week 11, during vaccination. With topical imiquimod, each dose of the vaccine consisted of 300 ug of mutant IDH1 20-mer peptide. Specimen: PBMCs, collected from a glioma patient whose treatment included an IDH1 peptide vaccine. All receptors come from a man aged 25 to 45 with glioma.

V usage is TRBV6-6 and J usage is TRBJ1-3; TRBD1 is a possible D gene (6 bases). Germline CDR1 MNHNY, CDR2 SVGAGI (reference sequence). The CDR3 has 15 residues. The ends were cut back, 0 bases at V and 4 bases at J, with 10 bases in the middle. For the CDR3, the DNA is TGTGCCAGCAGTTACTCGGAGGGGACAGGAAACACCATATATTTT. It translates to CASSYSEGTGNTIYF.

The chain has TRBV6-1 and TRBJ1-5, with D unresolved. With 6 bases removed from V and 5 bases from J, the gap between germline ends came to 14 bases. There are 14 residues in the CDR3. The V gene's germline CDR1 is MNHNS and CDR2 SASEGT. The CDR3 protein is CASSYDPPDQPQHF. The CDR3 DNA reads as TGTGCCAGCAGCTACGACCCGCCTGATCAGCCCCAGCATTTT.

The chain carries TRBV7-3 and TRBJ2-3; a possible D gene is TRBD2 (6 bases). V shed 3 bases and J shed 4 bases, with 8 bases lying between them. The germline V gene encodes CDR1 SGHTA and CDR2 FQGTGA. CDR3 length: 13 residues. The CDR3 sequence is CASSLEGPDTQYF. In DNA form, the CDR3 reads TGTGCCAGCAGCTTGGAGGGGCCAGATACGCAGTATTTT.

CDR3 sequence reads: CASSLLRGGNQPQHF. CDR3 coding DNA: TGTGCCAGCAGCCTATTGAGGGGAGGCAATCAGCCCCAGCATTTT. The chain is built from TRBV4-2 and TRBJ1-5, with D maybe TRBD1 (5 bases). The CDR3 consists of 15 residues. CDR1 LGHNA and CDR2 YNFKEQ come from the germline V gene. With 4 bases removed from V and 2 bases from J, the gap between germline ends came to 12 bases.

This chain joins TRBV9 and TRBJ2-1; D not resolved. This CDR3 contains 14 residues. V lost 1 base to trimming and J lost 9 bases, with 14 bases between them. Per the germline V gene, CDR1 is SGDLS and CDR2 is YYNGEE. CDR3 region: CASSVSGLGGEQFF. The CDR3 DNA follows: TGTGCCAGCAGCGTAAGTGGGCTAGGTGGTGAGCAGTTCTTC.

The chain links TRBV7-9 to TRBJ2-7; 7 bases align to TRBD1. The CDR3 runs to 14 residues. V lost 5 bases, J lost 4 bases, and 8 bases stayed unmatched. Germline-derived CDR1 and CDR2 are SEHNR and FQNEAQ (reference sequence). CDR3 sequence: CASSLLGTAYEQYF. The CDR3, as DNA: TGTGCCAGCAGCCTACTCGGGACAGCTTACGAGCAGTACTTC.

The chain recombines TRBV2 with TRBJ2-5; 10 positions match TRBD1. This CDR3 is 14 amino acids long. V shed 6 bases and J 6 bases; nucleotides not matched to a gene: 7. Germline CDR1 SNHLY, CDR2 FYNNEI. Written as DNA, the CDR3 is TGTGCCAGCAGCTGGGACAGGGGAGAAAAGACCCAGTACTTC. Its protein product is CASSWDRGEKTQYF.

The rearrangement links TRBV6-5 to TRBJ1-1; D remains ambiguous. This CDR3 is built from 15 residues. Deletions cut 3 bases from V and 1 base from J, with 12 bases between. Per the germline V gene, CDR1 is MNHEY and CDR2 is SVGAGI. This chain's CDR3 is CASSYAFNGNTEAFF. As DNA, the CDR3 is TGTGCCAGCAGTTATGCGTTTAACGGGAACACTGAAGCTTTCTTT.

The genes are TRBV5-1 and TRBJ1-5, with no clear D. V gave up 0 bases and J gave up 2 bases, with 12 bases separating them. Germline loops: CDR1 SGHRS, CDR2 YFSETQ. This CDR3 is built from 16 residues. CDR3 coding DNA: TGCGCCAGCAGCTTGGGGACGGATGCAGGCAATCAGCCCCAGCATTTT. This gives the protein CASSLGTDAGNQPQHF. Based on the CDR3 plus reference TRBV5-1 and TRBJ1-5, the full variable domain is KAGVTQTPRYLIKTRGQQVTLSCSPISGHRSVSWYQQTPGQGLQFLFEYFSETQRNKGNFPGRFSGRQFSNSRSEMNVSTLELGDSALYLCASSLGTDAGNQPQHFGDGTRLSIL.

This chain connects TRBV5-4 to TRBJ2-7; D is unresolved. This CDR3 comprises 13 residues. Trimming shortened V by 0 bases and J by 5 bases, and 9 bases separated the two germline ends. Germline lookup yields CDR1 SGHNT and CDR2 YYREEE (reference sequence). In DNA form, the CDR3 reads TGTGCCAGCAGCTTGGTAGGGCAGAACGAGCAGTACTTC. This encodes CASSLVGQNEQYF. Looking up the rest from reference TRBV5-4 and TRBJ2-7 gives the full variable domain: ETGVTQSPTHLIKTRGQQVTLRCSSQSGHNTVSWYQQALGQGPQFIFQYYREEENGRGNFPPRFSGLQFPNYSSELNVNALELDDSALYLCASSLVGQNEQYFGPGTRLTVT.

The V gene is TRBV6-5, the J gene TRBJ1-2, with D unclear. Trimming took off 6 bases at V and 3 bases at J, with 14 bases between the two ends. The germline V gene encodes CDR1 MNHEY and CDR2 SVGAGI. This CDR3 contains 14 residues. CDR3 bases: TGTGCCAGCAGCACGATGGGAGCCTACTATGGCTACACCTTC. Amino acids: CASSTMGAYYGYTF.

The genes are TRBV7-8 and TRBJ1-3; TRBD1 matches at 8 bases. CDR1 and CDR2 (germline): SGHVS, FQNEAQ. The CDR3 runs 15 residues. J gave up 7 bases and V 1 base, and 6 bases lay outside the gene matches. This CDR3 reads CASSLGLTGGNTIYF. The CDR3 DNA reads TGTGCCAGCAGCTTAGGACTCACAGGGGGGAACACCATATATTTT.

This clone was seen a handful of times. The chain is built from TRBV2 and TRBJ1-5; 8 nucleotides line up with TRBD1. CDR1 and CDR2 (germline): SNHLY, FYNNEI. The CDR3 runs 12 residues. With 7 bases clipped from V and 7 bases from J, the junction kept 3 bases outside the gene matches. CDR3 sequence (DNA): TGTGCCAGCAAAGGACAGGGACAGCCCCAGCATTTT. Protein: CASKGQGQPQHF.

The V call is TRBV5-1, the J call TRBJ2-1; 9 positions match TRBD1. V trimming: 3 bases; J trimming: 7 bases; junction bases outside the gene matches: 8. Looked up from germline, CDR1 is SGHRS and CDR2 is YFSETQ. CDR3 length: 15 amino acids. This CDR3 reads CASSWDRDPGNEQFF. The CDR3 DNA follows: TGCGCCAGCAGCTGGGACAGGGACCCCGGGAATGAGCAGTTCTTC.

This chain links TRBV2 with TRBJ2-3; 10 positions match TRBD2. The CDR3 consists of 14 residues. CDR1 is SNHLY and CDR2 is FYNNEI in the germline V gene. Unmatched junction bases numbered 6, after V lost 6 bases and J lost 6 bases. The CDR3 DNA reads TGTGCCAGCAGGTTTAGCGGGGGGCCGGATACGCAGTATTTT. Translating it yields CASRFSGGPDTQYF.

This clone was observed many times. The rearrangement joins TRBV5-1 to TRBJ2-2; D is uncertain. Trimming shortened V by 4 bases and J by 3 bases, and 10 bases separated the two germline ends. CDR1 SGHRS and CDR2 YFSETQ come from the germline V gene. The CDR3 is made up of 14 amino acids. The CDR3 region has the DNA TGCGCCAGCAGCATCCTCCTAGACACCGGGGAGCTGTTTTTT. Its protein is CASSILLDTGELFF.

This clone was seen once. The DNA for the CDR3 is TGTGCCAGCAGTTACTCGTCCTACTACGAGCAGTACTTC. Translation gives CASSYSSYYEQYF. The V and J genes are TRBV6-5 and TRBJ2-7, with unresolved D. In germline, CDR1 is MNHEY, CDR2 SVGAGI. The CDR3 has 13 residues. The V and J ends lost 0 bases and 3 bases respectively, with 6 bases between them.

The chain joins TRBV19 to TRBJ1-1; the D gene is possibly TRBD1 (5 bases). Trimming left V 3 bases short and J 1 base short, with 6 bases between. The V gene's germline CDR1 is LNHDA and CDR2 SQIVND (reference sequence). The CDR3 totals 13 residues. The CDR3 is CASSIQGNTEAFF. CDR3 DNA: TGTGCCAGTAGTATTCAGGGGAACACTGAAGCTTTCTTT.

The rearrangement links TRBV30 to TRBJ1-6; the D gene is possibly TRBD1 (5 bases). The CDR3 sequence is 13 residues long. The germline CDR1 and CDR2 sequences are GTSNPN and SVGIG (reference sequence). Trimming pared 1 base from V and 10 bases from J, leaving 11 bases between. CDR3 amino acids: CAWSAGDGSPLHF. The CDR3 bases are TGTGCCTGGAGTGCGGGGGATGGATCACCCCTCCACTTT.

This chain uses TRBV2 with TRBJ1-1; D unresolved. Germline assignment: CDR1 SNHLY and CDR2 FYNNEI. The CDR3 loop spans 12 amino acids. The V and J ends lost 8 bases and 0 bases respectively, with 7 bases between them. The CDR3 region has the DNA TGTGCCAGCCACATGTTGAACACTGAAGCTTTCTTT. Its protein product is CASHMLNTEAFF.

The chain couples TRBV4-1 to TRBJ1-6; D unresolved. The CDR3 covers 12 residues. Per germline, CDR1 MGHRA and CDR2 YSYEKL. V dropped 6 bases and J dropped 5 bases, with 5 bases sitting between them. The CDR3 DNA follows: TGCGCCAGCAGACCAGATAATTCACCCCTCCACTTT. It yields the protein CASRPDNSPLHF.

This clone showed up just a few times. V gene TRBV5-1 combines with J gene TRBJ1-1; perhaps TRBD1 as D (5 bases). V lost 4 bases and J 7 bases, leaving 8 bases between the germline ends. Germline CDR1 and CDR2: SGHRS and YFSETQ. The CDR3 runs 11 residues. The CDR3 spells CASSGRGEAFF. CDR3 sequence (DNA): TGCGCCAGCAGCGGAAGGGGTGAAGCTTTCTTT.

The rearrangement uses TRBV6-5 and TRBJ1-1; D is perhaps TRBD1 (5 bases). Trimming took off 5 bases at V and 5 bases at J, with 9 bases between the two ends. The V gene's germline CDR1 is MNHEY and CDR2 SVGAGI. This CDR3 has 12 residues. The CDR3 DNA reads TGTGCCAGCAGTGATTACAGGACTGAAGCTTTCTTT. This codes for CASSDYRTEAFF.

This clone was recorded only once. V is TRBV5-1 and J is TRBJ1-2, with 9 bases identical to TRBD1. Germline V gene sequence: CDR1 SGHRS, CDR2 YFSETQ. This CDR3 comprises 13 residues. With 3 bases clipped from V and 10 bases from J, the junction kept 7 bases outside the gene matches. The DNA for the CDR3 is TGCGCCAGCAGCTCCAGGACAGGGGCCTCCTACACCTTC. It translates to CASSSRTGASYTF.

This clone was seen a single time. The CDR3 nucleotides read TGTGCCAGTAGTATATTTGCGGACACTGAAGCTTTCTTT. Amino acid sequence: CASSIFADTEAFF. V usage is TRBV19 and J usage is TRBJ1-1; D unclear. Germline CDR1 and CDR2: LNHDA and SQIVND (reference sequence). The CDR3 contains 13 residues. Trimming took 2 bases from V and 3 from J, leaving 7 bases between them.

A word on this clone: An end of the junction differs from the germline gene, which may be a read error. The identical CDR3 is also encoded by other nucleotide sequences in the sample. The chain combines TRBV7-2 with TRBJ2-3; D gene unclear. The CDR3 has 14 residues. The V gene's germline CDR1 is SGHTA and CDR2 FQGNSA. The CDR3 DNA sequence: TGCGCCAGCAGCTTAGCTTGGCAGACAGATACGCAGTATTTT. This sequence encodes CASSLAWQTDTQYF.

The gene calls are TRBV7-3 and TRBJ2-5; D not certain. Germline CDR1 and CDR2: SGHTA and FQGTGA. This CDR3 has 12 residues. Trimming stripped 3 bases from V and 5 bases from J, with 7 bases between. Written as DNA, the CDR3 is TGTGCCAGCAGCTTCTCGGAGGAGACCCAGTACTTC. Encoded protein: CASSFSEETQYF.

This sequence joins TRBV7-9 and TRBJ2-1; tentative D call: TRBD1 (6 bases). Germline V gene lookup returns CDR1 SEHNR and CDR2 FQNEAQ (reference sequence). V lost 4 bases, J lost 7 bases, and 17 bases lay in between. CDR3 length: 15 residues. The CDR3 protein is CASSSIQGKGNEQFF. CDR3 coding DNA: TGTGCCAGCAGCTCTATACAGGGCAAGGGGAATGAGCAGTTCTTC.

This clone was seen a handful of times. V gene TRBV9 combines with J gene TRBJ2-1, with 8 bases identical to TRBD1. V gave up 3 bases and J gave up 8 bases; unmatched junction bases: 10. The CDR3 has 15 residues. Germline V lookup: CDR1 SGDLS, CDR2 YYNGEE. DNA for the CDR3: TGTGCCAGCAGCGCACTGACAGGGGAAGGTCATGAGCAGTTCTTC. It yields the protein CASSALTGEGHEQFF.

V is TRBV5-8 and J is TRBJ2-1; 8 nucleotides align to TRBD2. The CDR3 sequence is 15 residues long. Germline CDR1 and CDR2: SGHTS and YDEGEE. Trimming took 1 base from V and 4 from J; bases not matched to a gene: 4. The CDR3 spells CASSLRGGLYNEQFF. In DNA form, the CDR3 reads TGTGCCAGCAGCTTGCGGGGGGGCCTATACAATGAGCAGTTCTTC.

The chain recombines TRBV5-1 with TRBJ2-3, with D maybe TRBD2 (5 bases). CDR1 SGHRS and CDR2 YFSETQ come from the germline V gene. Trimming removed 4 bases from V and 2 bases from J, with 17 bases in between. The CDR3 totals 16 residues. The CDR3: CASSLPDGSATDTQYF. DNA of the CDR3: TGCGCCAGCAGCCTCCCGGATGGTAGCGCCACAGATACGCAGTATTTT.